Listed below are T cell receptor beta chains from one sample, sequenced in a study of cytomegalovirus exposure and HLA in healthy donors. Repertoires were generated with immunoSEQ multiplex PCR, while TCRdb's copy carries only in-frame clones and drops some. The sample lists around 140,000 clones; 55% to 80% were seen once. The sample taken for sequencing was PBMCs. These receptors were obtained from a woman aged 40-49 years in good health and CMV-seronegative. Both conserved end residues are part of each CDR3. The order of the fields is D gene, clone size, J gene, V gene, CDR3 protein, CDR3 DNA. A D gene is named only where the DNA matches it firmly. Size tells how often a clone was seen (once, few, many) or the class of an expanded clone, and some rows leave it out.

d_call: TRBD1; clone_size: NA; j_call: TRBJ2-7; v_call: TRBV7-9; cdr3_aa: CASSARDSQAYEQYF; cdr3_nt: TGTGCCAGCAGCGCCCGGGACAGTCAAGCCTACGAGCAGTACTTC
d_call: NA; clone_size: NA; j_call: TRBJ1-4; v_call: TRBV29-1; cdr3_aa: CSVAAMGAINEKLFF; cdr3_nt: TGCAGCGTCGCCGCCATGGGGGCGATTAATGAAAAACTGTTTTTT
d_call: TRBD1; clone_size: NA; j_call: TRBJ1-5; v_call: TRBV18; cdr3_aa: CASSRSGGLGQPQHF; cdr3_nt: TGTGCCAGCTCACGATCAGGGGGCCTAGGTCAGCCCCAGCATTTT
d_call: NA; clone_size: NA; j_call: TRBJ2-4; v_call: TRBV30; cdr3_aa: CAWSFPSPWQGSLLAKNIQYF; cdr3_nt: TGTGCCTGGAGTTTCCCGTCCCCTTGGCAGGGGTCCTTACTAGCCAAAAACATTCAGTACTTC
d_call: NA; clone_size: few; j_call: TRBJ1-4; v_call: TRBV5-1; cdr3_aa: CASSSGQNLNYNEKLFF; cdr3_nt: TGCGCCAGCAGCTCCGGACAGAATCTAAACTATAATGAAAAACTGTTTTTT
d_call: NA; clone_size: NA; j_call: TRBJ2-7; v_call: TRBV5-1; cdr3_aa: CASSLVEDSSGEQYF; cdr3_nt: TGCGCCAGCAGCTTGGTTGAGGACAGCTCTGGTGAGCAGTACTTC
d_call: NA; clone_size: NA; j_call: TRBJ1-2; v_call: TRBV18; cdr3_aa: CASSPQEAGGYTF; cdr3_nt: TGTGCCAGCTCACCACAGGAAGCGGGAGGCTACACCTTC
d_call: NA; clone_size: NA; j_call: TRBJ2-1; v_call: TRBV4-2; cdr3_aa: CASSQVHGRNSYNEQFF; cdr3_nt: TGTGCCAGCAGCCAAGTACATGGGAGGAATTCCTACAATGAGCAGTTCTTC
d_call: TRBD1; clone_size: NA; j_call: TRBJ1-2; v_call: TRBV5-5; cdr3_aa: CASSWGQGVYGYTF; cdr3_nt: TGTGCCAGCAGCTGGGGACAGGGGGTCTATGGCTACACCTTC
d_call: TRBD2; clone_size: NA; j_call: TRBJ2-5; v_call: TRBV25-1; cdr3_aa: CASSARGREETQYF; cdr3_nt: TGTGCCAGCAGTGCGCGGGGGAGGGAAGAGACCCAGTACTTC
d_call: NA; clone_size: NA; j_call: TRBJ1-1; v_call: TRBV21-1; cdr3_aa: CASSKGCRAAFF; cdr3_nt: TGTGCCAGCAGCAAAGGGTGCAGGGCTGCTTTCTTT
d_call: NA; clone_size: NA; j_call: TRBJ2-5; v_call: TRBV30; cdr3_aa: CAWTGGETQYF; cdr3_nt: TGTGCCTGGACTGGCGGGGAGACCCAGTACTTC
d_call: NA; clone_size: NA; j_call: TRBJ1-2; v_call: TRBV7-2; cdr3_aa: CASSLARGNYGYTF; cdr3_nt: TGTGCCAGCAGCTTAGCCCGGGGTAACTATGGCTACACCTTC
d_call: TRBD1; clone_size: NA; j_call: TRBJ1-4; v_call: TRBV2; cdr3_aa: CASSADRGSNEKLFF; cdr3_nt: TGTGCCAGCAGCGCGGACAGGGGCTCAAATGAAAAACTGTTTTTT
d_call: NA; clone_size: few; j_call: TRBJ1-6; v_call: TRBV27; cdr3_aa: CASSLSPSGGSPLHF; cdr3_nt: TGTGCCAGCAGTTTAAGTCCGTCGGGAGGCTCACCCCTCCACTTT
d_call: NA; clone_size: NA; j_call: TRBJ1-2; v_call: TRBV5-1; cdr3_aa: CASSLDGTALNYGYTF; cdr3_nt: TGCGCCAGCAGCTTGGACGGAACAGCACTCAACTATGGCTACACCTTC
d_call: TRBD1; clone_size: NA; j_call: TRBJ2-5; v_call: TRBV19; cdr3_aa: CASRLTGTETQYF; cdr3_nt: TGTGCCAGTAGACTGACAGGGACAGAGACCCAGTACTTC
d_call: TRBD2; clone_size: NA; j_call: TRBJ2-1; v_call: TRBV2; cdr3_aa: CASLEASGPYNEQFF; cdr3_nt: TGTGCCAGCTTGGAGGCTAGCGGGCCCTACAATGAGCAGTTCTTC
d_call: NA; clone_size: NA; j_call: TRBJ2-1; v_call: TRBV25-1; cdr3_aa: CASSKGGGYNEQFF; cdr3_nt: TGTGCCAGCTCTAAAGGGGGGGGCTACAATGAGCAGTTCTTC
d_call: TRBD1; clone_size: NA; j_call: TRBJ2-7; v_call: TRBV5-1; cdr3_aa: CASSPTGILYEQYF; cdr3_nt: TGCGCCAGCAGCCCGACAGGGATTCTCTACGAGCAGTACTTC
d_call: NA; clone_size: NA; j_call: TRBJ1-5; v_call: TRBV7-9; cdr3_aa: CASSLVGVQPQHF; cdr3_nt: TGTGCCAGCAGCTTAGTGGGCGTTCAGCCCCAGCATTTT
d_call: TRBD1; clone_size: once; j_call: TRBJ2-6; v_call: TRBV5-1; cdr3_aa: CASSSPPTGGGSSGANVLTF; cdr3_nt: TGCGCCAGCAGCTCGCCACCTACAGGGGGCGGAAGCTCTGGGGCCAACGTCCTGACTTTC
d_call: NA; clone_size: NA; j_call: TRBJ2-7; v_call: TRBV30; cdr3_aa: CAWSVRGYEQYF; cdr3_nt: TGTGCCTGGAGTGTACGGGGCTACGAGCAGTACTTC
d_call: NA; clone_size: NA; j_call: TRBJ2-3; v_call: TRBV5-1; cdr3_aa: CASSMTETYTDTQYF; cdr3_nt: TGCGCCAGCAGCATGACAGAAACCTACACAGATACGCAGTATTTT
d_call: NA; clone_size: few; j_call: TRBJ1-5; v_call: TRBV18; cdr3_aa: CASSPPGGAFNQPQHF; cdr3_nt: TGTGCCAGCTCACCACCAGGAGGGGCGTTCAATCAGCCCCAGCATTTT
d_call: TRBD2; clone_size: NA; j_call: TRBJ2-7; v_call: TRBV6-1; cdr3_aa: CASSEDAGGPGEQYF; cdr3_nt: TGTGCCAGCAGTGAAGATGCGGGGGGCCCTGGGGAGCAGTACTTC
d_call: NA; clone_size: NA; j_call: TRBJ2-1; v_call: TRBV7-9; cdr3_aa: CASSLLTWGQNNEQFF; cdr3_nt: TGTGCCAGCAGCTTACTTACATGGGGGCAGAACAATGAGCAGTTCTTC
d_call: TRBD1; clone_size: few; j_call: TRBJ2-7; v_call: TRBV6-6; cdr3_aa: CASGGTGFGEQYF; cdr3_nt: TGTGCCAGCGGAGGGACAGGCTTCGGCGAGCAGTACTTC
d_call: TRBD2; clone_size: NA; j_call: TRBJ2-2; v_call: TRBV13; cdr3_aa: CASSPSRLAGGRELFF; cdr3_nt: TGTGCCAGCAGCCCTTCCCGACTAGCGGGGGGGAGGGAGCTGTTTTTT
d_call: TRBD1; clone_size: NA; j_call: TRBJ1-2; v_call: TRBV7-9; cdr3_aa: CASSLEGGLGYTF; cdr3_nt: TGTGCCAGCAGCTTAGAAGGGGGCCTTGGCTACACCTTC
d_call: NA; clone_size: NA; j_call: TRBJ1-5; v_call: TRBV6-5; cdr3_aa: CASSYSITANQPQHF; cdr3_nt: TGTGCCAGCAGTTACTCTATTACAGCAAATCAGCCCCAGCATTTT
d_call: NA; clone_size: once; j_call: TRBJ1-5; v_call: TRBV5-4; cdr3_aa: CASSLRGQPQHF; cdr3_nt: TGTGCCAGCAGCTTAAGAGGTCAGCCCCAGCATTTT
d_call: NA; clone_size: NA; j_call: TRBJ1-2; v_call: TRBV6-5; cdr3_aa: CASRITGWDYGYTF; cdr3_nt: TGTGCCAGCAGAATTACAGGGTGGGACTATGGCTACACCTTC
d_call: NA; clone_size: once; j_call: TRBJ1-5; v_call: TRBV10-2; cdr3_aa: CASSDGNQPQHF; cdr3_nt: TGCGCCAGCAGTGACGGCAATCAGCCCCAGCATTTT
d_call: NA; clone_size: few; j_call: TRBJ1-1; v_call: TRBV9; cdr3_aa: CASSLGGRDTEAFF; cdr3_nt: TGTGCCAGCAGCCTAGGAGGGCGCGACACTGAAGCTTTCTTT
d_call: TRBD1; clone_size: few; j_call: TRBJ2-3; v_call: TRBV28; cdr3_aa: CASSSDRDGTDTQYF; cdr3_nt: TGTGCCAGCAGTTCAGACAGGGATGGAACAGATACGCAGTATTTT
d_call: NA; clone_size: NA; j_call: TRBJ1-1; v_call: TRBV6-6; cdr3_aa: CASSLTLHAGTEAFF; cdr3_nt: TGTGCCAGCAGCCTAACCTTACATGCGGGGACTGAAGCTTTCTTT
d_call: NA; clone_size: few; j_call: TRBJ1-1; v_call: TRBV29-1; cdr3_aa: CSVASGQNTEAFF; cdr3_nt: TGCAGCGTTGCCTCGGGACAGAACACTGAAGCTTTCTTT
d_call: TRBD1; clone_size: NA; j_call: TRBJ2-7; v_call: TRBV7-3; cdr3_aa: CASSLIQGDEQYF; cdr3_nt: TGTGCCAGCAGCTTAATTCAGGGGGACGAGCAGTACTTC
d_call: NA; clone_size: few; j_call: TRBJ1-5; v_call: TRBV28; cdr3_aa: CASSSPGGYSNQPQHF; cdr3_nt: TGTGCCAGCAGTTCTCCGGGGGGGTATAGCAATCAGCCCCAGCATTTT
d_call: TRBD2; clone_size: NA; j_call: TRBJ2-3; v_call: TRBV7-6; cdr3_aa: CASSSRSGGASDTQYF; cdr3_nt: TGTGCCAGCAGTTCAAGAAGCGGGGGGGCTTCAGATACGCAGTATTTT
d_call: NA; clone_size: NA; j_call: TRBJ2-5; v_call: TRBV30; cdr3_aa: CAWSDTGIQETQYF; cdr3_nt: TGTGCCTGGAGCGACACGGGGATCCAAGAGACCCAGTACTTC
d_call: TRBD2; clone_size: NA; j_call: TRBJ2-5; v_call: TRBV28; cdr3_aa: CASSLPLGLAFEETQYF; cdr3_nt: TGTGCCAGCAGTCTACCCCTGGGACTAGCGTTCGAAGAGACCCAGTACTTC
d_call: NA; clone_size: NA; j_call: TRBJ2-3; v_call: TRBV30; cdr3_aa: CAWSVGGGTDTQYF; cdr3_nt: TGTGCCTGGAGTGTAGGCGGGGGCACAGATACGCAGTATTTT
d_call: NA; clone_size: NA; j_call: TRBJ2-7; v_call: TRBV27; cdr3_aa: CASSLVGGTGWGQYF; cdr3_nt: TGTGCCAGCAGTTTGGTTGGAGGTACGGGATGGGGGCAGTACTTC
d_call: TRBD1; clone_size: NA; j_call: TRBJ2-7; v_call: TRBV9; cdr3_aa: CASSGRDRLTEQYF; cdr3_nt: TGTGCCAGCAGCGGCCGGGACAGGCTGACCGAGCAGTACTTC
d_call: TRBD1; clone_size: NA; j_call: TRBJ2-5; v_call: TRBV7-3; cdr3_aa: CASSLIGTGGGSLGTQYF; cdr3_nt: TGTGCCAGCAGCTTAATTGGGACAGGGGGTGGCTCGCTAGGGACCCAGTACTTC
d_call: NA; clone_size: once; j_call: TRBJ2-3; v_call: TRBV14; cdr3_aa: CASSHADTQYF; cdr3_nt: TGTGCCAGCAGCCACGCAGATACGCAGTATTTT
d_call: TRBD2; clone_size: NA; j_call: TRBJ2-1; v_call: TRBV28; cdr3_aa: CASTQAGEGMYNEQFF; cdr3_nt: TGTGCCAGCACACAGGCGGGGGAGGGGATGTACAATGAGCAGTTCTTC
d_call: NA; clone_size: NA; j_call: TRBJ1-2; v_call: TRBV7-2; cdr3_aa: CASSLSPGVYGYTF; cdr3_nt: TGTGCCAGCAGCTTATCCCCAGGGGTATATGGCTACACCTTC
d_call: TRBD1; clone_size: few; j_call: TRBJ1-1; v_call: TRBV5-1; cdr3_aa: CASSHGQGVGTEAFF; cdr3_nt: TGCGCCAGCAGCCATGGACAGGGGGTTGGCACTGAAGCTTTCTTT
d_call: TRBD1; clone_size: once; j_call: TRBJ1-1; v_call: TRBV9; cdr3_aa: CASSPTRTGTYTEAFF; cdr3_nt: TGTGCCAGCAGCCCCACCCGGACAGGGACTTACACTGAAGCTTTCTTT
d_call: TRBD2; clone_size: NA; j_call: TRBJ2-3; v_call: TRBV4-1; cdr3_aa: CASTLAGRTDTQYF; cdr3_nt: TGCGCCAGCACACTAGCGGGGCGTACAGATACGCAGTATTTT
d_call: TRBD1; clone_size: NA; j_call: TRBJ2-7; v_call: TRBV6-5; cdr3_aa: CASSRQGTTYEQYF; cdr3_nt: TGTGCCAGCAGTCGACAGGGGACAACCTACGAGCAGTACTTC